This T cell receptor (beta chain) comes out of a study of breast tumors, draining lymph nodes, adjacent tissues. The CDR3 has 16 amino acids. Germline V gene sequence: CDR1 SEHNR, CDR2 FQNEAQ (reference sequence). Details on this clonotype: Its specificity is unknown. A read error may account for a junction end that differs from germline.

Notes on the study in general: Tumor T cell lymph node origin was a supported hypothesis, not proven. Tumors had less TCR diversity than lymph nodes, more than nontumor tissue. Tumor and nontumor repertoires were significantly more similar in luminal-like than in basal-like breast cancer.

From the multiplex PCR reads, TCRdb called clonotypes with MiXCR, one entry per CDR3 protein. The profile shows 45,000 to 65,000 distinct CDR3 sequences, under 50% of them singletons. The V gene is TRBV7-9, the J gene TRBJ1-3, with no clear D. The TCR was taken from a female donor with breast cancer. Some clones in this sample may be carry-over from other donors' samples. Input material: breast tumor tissue. The CDR3 here is CASSLAGTNSGDTIYF. The CDR3 DNA is TGTGCCAGCAGCTTGGCCGGCACAAACTCTGGAGACACCATATATTTT.